Listed below are T cell receptor beta chains from one sample, sequenced in a study of PD-1 blockade in mismatch repair-deficient tumors. Repertoires were generated with immunoSEQ multiplex PCR, while TCRdb's copy carries only in-frame clones and drops some. Of around 37,000 clones listed, approximately 88% were seen once; the top ten hold less than 1.3%. The sequencing used PBMCs, collected about 40 weeks after starting pembrolizumab. The source of these receptors is an adult with mismatch repair-deficient cancer. The CDR3 runs from the conserved cysteine through the conserved F or W. D genes are given only for firm matches. Clone size appears in some rows only: once, few, many, or a class for an expanded clone.

V gene,clone size,D gene,CDR3 length,J gene,CDR3 DNA,CDR3 protein
TRBV5-4,.,TRBD1,14,TRBJ2-1,TGTGCCAGCAGCCGAACTGACAGGGGCAATGAGCAGTTCTTC,CASSRTDRGNEQFF
TRBV18,medium-sized,TRBD1,14,TRBJ1-2,TGTGCCAGCTCATCGTTCACAGGGGACTATGGCTACACCTTC,CASSSFTGDYGYTF
TRBV5-1,.,.,14,TRBJ2-3,TGCGCCAGCAGCTTATATGTTAGCACAGATACGCAGTATTTT,CASSLYVSTDTQYF
TRBV10-3,once,.,13,TRBJ2-3,TGTGCCATCAAGGGGGGGGGAACAGATACGCAGTATTTT,CAIKGGGTDTQYF
TRBV28,.,.,12,TRBJ2-7,TGTGCCAGCAGTTTCTCTTCCTACGAGCAGTACTTC,CASSFSSYEQYF
TRBV7-8,.,TRBD1,15,TRBJ1-3,TGTGCCAGCAGCTTAGTATCAGGGGGCGGAAACACCATATATTTT,CASSLVSGGGNTIYF
TRBV13,.,TRBD1,14,TRBJ1-1,TGTGCCAGCAGCCTTGGACAGGGGATCACTGAAGCTTTCTTT,CASSLGQGITEAFF
TRBV15,.,.,15,TRBJ2-6,TGTGCCACCAGCAGAGATCTCTTTGGGGCCAACGTCCTGACTTTC,CATSRDLFGANVLTF
TRBV28,.,TRBD1,15,TRBJ1-1,TGTGCCAGCAGTTTTTACGGACAGGGGAGGACTGAAGCTTTCTTT,CASSFYGQGRTEAFF
TRBV6-1,.,TRBD1,15,TRBJ1-6,TGTGCCAGCAGGGGACAGCAATCCCGGAATTCACCCCTCCACTTT,CASRGQQSRNSPLHF
TRBV6-6,.,TRBD2,13,TRBJ2-2,TGTGCCAGCAGCGGGAGGGACACCGGGGAGCTGTTTTTT,CASSGRDTGELFF
TRBV12-5,.,TRBD2,17,TRBJ2-3,TGTGCTAGTGGTTTGGTACTACTAGCGGGCTCTACAGATACGCAGTATTTT,CASGLVLLAGSTDTQYF
TRBV28,.,TRBD2,17,TRBJ2-5,TGTGCCAGCAGTCTCCGGGGTGCGGGACTACGTAAAGAGACCCAGTACTTC,CASSLRGAGLRKETQYF
TRBV7-3,once,.,14,TRBJ2-2,TGTGCCAGCAGCCTAGGACAGCCTACCGGGGAGCTGTTTTTT,CASSLGQPTGELFF
TRBV6-1,.,TRBD1,15,TRBJ1-2,TGTGCCAGCAGTGCGACAGGGACTCTAAACTATGGCTACACCTTC,CASSATGTLNYGYTF
TRBV6-1,.,.,16,TRBJ1-5,TGTGCCAGCAGTGATCATTCTCCAGGGCCACCTCAGCCCCAGCATTTT,CASSDHSPGPPQPQHF
TRBV10-3,.,.,12,TRBJ1-1,TGTGCCATCAGTGGGGGGGGAGGCGAAGCTTTCTTT,CAISGGGGEAFF
TRBV28,few,TRBD2,15,TRBJ2-7,TGTGCCAGCAGTGGGCTAGCGGGAAGCCAGTACGAGCAGTACTTC,CASSGLAGSQYEQYF
TRBV5-1,.,.,15,TRBJ2-1,TGCGCCAGCAGTCAGGATACGCCCGCCTACAATGAGCAGTTCTTC,CASSQDTPAYNEQFF
TRBV5-1,.,TRBD2,15,TRBJ2-2,TGCGCCAGCAGCTTGCAAGCGGGAGTGGTCGGGGAGCTGTTTTTT,CASSLQAGVVGELFF
TRBV6-1,.,TRBD2,16,TRBJ2-1,TGTGCCAGCAGTGAAAGGGACTACCATGGGGTCAATGAGCAGTTCTTC,CASSERDYHGVNEQFF
TRBV30,once,.,14,TRBJ2-5,TGTGCCTGGAGTCCCAGACTGTACCAAGAGACCCAGTACTTC,CAWSPRLYQETQYF
TRBV9,.,.,14,TRBJ2-7,TGTGCCAGCAGCGTAGCGGTTAACTCCTACGAGCAGTACTTC,CASSVAVNSYEQYF
TRBV19,few,.,12,TRBJ2-2,TGTGCCAGTAGTCCGGGGACCGGGGAGCTGTTTTTT,CASSPGTGELFF
TRBV27,.,TRBD1,17,TRBJ2-2,TGTGCCAGCAGTCTGGGGGACAGTTTGTTTAACACCGGGGAGCTGTTTTTT,CASSLGDSLFNTGELFF
TRBV7-9,.,TRBD2,17,TRBJ2-7,TGTGCCAGCAGCCCCCGCCGGACTAGCGCCTCCTCCTACGAGCAGTACTTC,CASSPRRTSASSYEQYF
TRBV27,.,.,14,TRBJ1-2,TGTGCCAGCAGTTTATCCCAGCGGGCGGATGGCTACACCTTC,CASSLSQRADGYTF
TRBV7-9,.,.,15,TRBJ1-1,TGTGCCAGCAGCGCGCCTGGGGGGGCGAACACTGAAGCTTTCTTT,CASSAPGGANTEAFF
TRBV4-2,few,.,15,TRBJ1-6,TGTGCCAGCAGCCAAGGGGTACAGGATAATTCACCCCTCCACTTT,CASSQGVQDNSPLHF
TRBV5-1,.,TRBD1,15,TRBJ2-2,TGCGCCAGCAGAGGACAGGGGGCAGGGACCGGGGAGCTGTTTTTT,CASRGQGAGTGELFF
TRBV7-2,few,.,14,TRBJ2-7,TGTGCCAGCAGCTTAGGTACAAGAATCTACGAGCAGTACTTC,CASSLGTRIYEQYF
TRBV2,.,.,14,TRBJ2-5,TGTGCCAGCAGTGATAATTTCCCCGGGGAGACCCAGTACTTC,CASSDNFPGETQYF
TRBV13,few,.,19,TRBJ2-7,TGTGCCAGCAGCACAATAGGGATCGTCGGCGCGGGGAACTCCTACGAGCAGTACTTC,CASSTIGIVGAGNSYEQYF
TRBV4-1,.,TRBD2,19,TRBJ2-2,TGCGCCAGCAGCCTCCACCTTGCTAGCGGGAGGGCCGGCGCCGGGGAGCTGTTTTTT,CASSLHLASGRAGAGELFF
TRBV6-5,.,.,14,TRBJ2-4,TGTGCCAGCAGTCCCAGGGTATCCAAAAACATTCAGTACTTC,CASSPRVSKNIQYF
TRBV5-1,.,.,14,TRBJ1-4,TGCGCCAGCAGCTTCCAGGGGCTTAATGAAAAACTGTTTTTT,CASSFQGLNEKLFF
TRBV28,few,TRBD1,13,TRBJ2-7,TGTGCCAGCATGTGGGCAGGGGGCTACGAGCAGTACTTC,CASMWAGGYEQYF
TRBV7-8,.,.,13,TRBJ2-3,TGTGCCAGCAGTCGCAATCGAGCAGATACGCAGTATTTT,CASSRNRADTQYF
TRBV28,.,.,13,TRBJ2-5,TGTGCCAGCAGTATCTACCTTCAAGAGACCCAGTACTTC,CASSIYLQETQYF
TRBV28,.,TRBD2,15,TRBJ2-6,TGTGCCAGCGTAGGCGGGAGCCCTGGGGCCAACGTCCTGACTTTC,CASVGGSPGANVLTF
TRBV12-2,.,.,12,TRBJ2-3,TGTGCAAGTCGCCCCCCGACAGATACGCAGTATTTT,CASRPPTDTQYF
TRBV27,.,.,15,TRBJ1-1,TGTGCCAGCAGTTCCCCTTCAGAGCGGCCCACTGAAGCTTTCTTT,CASSSPSERPTEAFF
TRBV29-1,.,.,13,TRBJ2-6,TGCAGCGGCAGTGACTCTGGGGCCAACGTCCTGACTTTC,CSGSDSGANVLTF
TRBV19,few,.,15,TRBJ2-7,TGTGCCAGTAGTACCAGATTTCTGGGGGGTGAAGAGCAGTACTTC,CASSTRFLGGEEQYF